Listed here are 18 T cell receptor beta chains from one sample, sequenced in a study of cytomegalovirus exposure and HLA in healthy donors. The PCR used 60 Vbeta and 13 Jbeta primers. The repertoire was sequenced with immunoSEQ multiplex PCR; TCRdb's copy has only in-frame clones and lacks some. The sample records around 110,000 clones, 76% being singletons. The sequenced sample was PBMCs. These receptors all come from a man in his late teens or twenties in good health and CMV-seronegative.

The chain couples TRBV27 to TRBJ2-3; TRBD2 matches at 14 bases. The ends lost 5 bases at V and 5 bases at J; junction bases unmatched: 6. Germline-derived CDR1 and CDR2 are MNHEY and SMNVEV (reference sequence). The CDR3 sequence is 16 residues long. CDR3 DNA sequence: TGTGCCAGCAGTCAACTCGGGACTAGCGGGGGAGATACGCAGTATTTT. Protein: CASSQLGTSGGDTQYF.

This chain links TRBV5-1 with TRBJ2-7, with a weak D call TRBD1 (6 bases). Per germline, CDR1 SGHRS and CDR2 YFSETQ. The CDR3 has 15 residues. V was trimmed by 2 bases and J by 3 bases, leaving 15 bases between them. The DNA for the CDR3 is TGCGCCAGCAGCTTCACCAACCAGGGACACTACGAGCAGTACTTC. Its protein product is CASSFTNQGHYEQYF. The variable domain in full, with the rest retrieved from reference TRBV5-1 and TRBJ2-7, is KAGVTQTPRYLIKTRGQQVTLSCSPISGHRSVSWYQQTPGQGLQFLFEYFSETQRNKGNFPGRFSGRQFSNSRSEMNVSTLELGDSALYLCASSFTNQGHYEQYFGPGTRLTVT.

The CDR3 sequence is CATSGGIFEAFF. DNA of the CDR3: TGTGCCACTTCCGGGGGTATATTTGAAGCTTTCTTT. This chain links TRBV6-5 with TRBJ1-1, with D perhaps TRBD1 (5 bases). The germline V gene encodes CDR1 MNHEY and CDR2 SVGAGI. V gave up 10 bases and J gave up 7 bases, with 16 bases separating them. The CDR3 is 12 amino acids.

The V and J genes are TRBV11-2 and TRBJ2-3, with 7 bases fitting TRBD2. This CDR3 comprises 15 residues. The germline V gene encodes CDR1 SGHAT and CDR2 FQNNGV. V lost 3 bases to trimming and J lost 3 bases; unmatched junction nucleotides: 6. The CDR3 loop is CASSFGEGWTDTQYF. The CDR3 nucleotides read TGTGCCAGCAGCTTTGGGGAGGGTTGGACAGATACGCAGTATTTT.

The chain uses TRBV14 and TRBJ2-5; the match to TRBD1 covers 9 bases. The junction had 4 bases not matched to a gene; V was cut back by 2 bases and J by 3 bases. This CDR3 region has 15 residues. Germline V CDR1 and CDR2: SGHDN, FVKESK. This chain's CDR3 is CASSQTGQGKETQYF. CDR3 DNA: TGTGCCAGCAGCCAAACTGGACAGGGGAAAGAGACCCAGTACTTC.

V usage is TRBV4-3 and J usage is TRBJ2-7; 7 nucleotides agree with TRBD2. The CDR3 spans 17 residues. Germline CDR1 reads LGHNA; CDR2 reads YSLEER. The V segment lost 0 bases and the J segment 1 base; nucleotides outside the gene matches: 9. This chain's CDR3 is CASSQDFGEGRSYEQYF. For the CDR3, the DNA is TGCGCCAGCAGCCAAGACTTCGGGGAGGGGAGGTCCTACGAGCAGTACTTC.

The chain joins TRBV5-1 to TRBJ2-5, with TRBD2 as a possible D gene (5 bases). This CDR3 comprises 15 residues. Germline CDR1 reads SGHRS; CDR2 reads YFSETQ. V dropped 0 bases and J dropped 5 bases, with 14 bases sitting between them. The CDR3 DNA follows: TGCGCCAGCAGCTTGGGAGGGCTTGGTTCCGAGACCCAGTACTTC. Translated: CASSLGGLGSETQYF.

A single count supports this clone. This chain uses TRBV18 with TRBJ2-5, with TRBD1 as a possible D gene (6 bases). The end of the DNA aligns better with TRBJ2-7, so the J call may be wrong. Germline V gene data show CDR1 as KGHSH and CDR2 as LQKENI. There are 13 residues in the CDR3. The CDR3 bases are TGTGCCAGCTCACCGCAACAGGGAAGCGAGCAGTACTTC. Translation: CASSPQQGSEQYF.

This clone was observed once. The CDR3 DNA follows: TGTGCCAGCAGCTTGCCTGGGACAGGGGCCGGGGAGCTGTTTTTT. The encoded protein is CASSLPGTGAGELFF. The chain links TRBV5-4 to TRBJ2-2; 10 nucleotides match TRBD1. The V gene end was trimmed by 1 base and the J gene end by 6 bases; junction bases not matched to a gene: 3. The CDR3 is 15 amino acids. Germline V gives CDR1 SGHNT, CDR2 YYREEE (reference sequence).

The chain carries TRBV9 and TRBJ2-1; D perhaps matches TRBD2 (6 bases). Per germline, CDR1 SGDLS and CDR2 YYNGEE. V was pared by 0 bases and J by 3 bases, with 10 bases between. This CDR3 has 15 residues. CDR3 sequence reads: CASSVGGDLYNEQFF. CDR3 nucleotide sequence: TGTGCCAGCAGCGTAGGGGGGGATCTCTACAATGAGCAGTTCTTC.

This rearrangement joins TRBV7-9 to TRBJ2-2; D not resolved. From germline, CDR1 is SEHNR and CDR2 FQNEAQ (reference sequence). Trimming pared 4 bases from V and 2 bases from J, leaving 5 bases between. The CDR3 is made up of 13 amino acids. CDR3 loop: CASSSINTGELFF. CDR3 in DNA: TGTGCCAGCAGCTCTATAAACACCGGGGAGCTGTTTTTT.

V is TRBV4-3 and J is TRBJ2-1; 7 bases match TRBD1. The CDR3 spans 17 residues. With V trimmed by 3 bases and J by 0 bases, 8 bases remained unmatched. Per the germline V gene, CDR1 is LGHNA and CDR2 is YSLEER. This CDR3 is CASSQIQGPRSYNEQFF. The CDR3 region has the DNA TGCGCCAGCAGCCAGATACAGGGGCCACGCTCCTACAATGAGCAGTTCTTC.

Comments on this clone: Other DNA sequences in the same sample also yield this CDR3. The rearrangement links TRBV4-3 to TRBJ2-3, with 10 nucleotides matching TRBD2. Germline V gene sequence: CDR1 LGHNA, CDR2 YSLEER. The ends lost 3 bases at V and 1 base at J; junction bases unmatched: 4. The CDR3 has 16 residues. The CDR3 is CASSQGLAGGTDTQYF. The CDR3 nucleotides read TGCGCCAGCAGCCAGGGTCTAGCGGGGGGCACAGATACGCAGTATTTT.

This clone was seen more than once but under ten times. This chain links TRBV6-1 with TRBJ1-5; no reliable D call. V was pared by 3 bases and J by 2 bases, with 14 bases between. The CDR3 contains 16 residues. Per germline, CDR1 MNHNS and CDR2 SASEGT. CDR3 residues: CASSETMGMGNQPQHF. CDR3 in DNA: TGTGCCAGCAGTGAGACTATGGGGATGGGCAATCAGCCCCAGCATTTT.

The gene calls are TRBV5-1 and TRBJ1-3; 10 bases agree with TRBD1. Unmatched junction bases numbered 6, after V lost 4 bases and J lost 2 bases. This CDR3 region has 16 residues. The germline CDR1 and CDR2 sequences are SGHRS and YFSETQ. CDR3: CASSPGTGATGNTIYF. DNA of the CDR3: TGCGCCAGCAGCCCCGGGACAGGGGCTACTGGAAACACCATATATTTT.

This chain uses TRBV7-6 with TRBJ1-2, with 9 nucleotides matching TRBD1. The CDR3 runs to 14 residues. V was clipped by 5 bases and J by 13 bases; unmatched bases: 14. The germline gives CDR1 SGHVS, CDR2 FNYEAQ. In DNA, the CDR3 is TGTGCCAGCAGCCTGGCGGGAGGACAGGGGCCCGTCACCTTC. Translated, it gives CASSLAGGQGPVTF. Combining the CDR3 with reference TRBV7-6 and TRBJ1-2 gives the whole variable domain GAGVSQSPRYKVTKRGQDVALRCDPISGHVSLYWYRQALGQGPEFLTYFNYEAQQDKSGLPNDRFSAERPEGSISTLTIQRTEQRDSAMYRCASSLAGGQGPVTFGSGTRLTVV.

The chain recombines TRBV10-3 with TRBJ2-3; 7 positions match TRBD2. The CDR3 contains 13 residues. The germline CDR1 and CDR2 sequences are ENHRY and SYGVKD. After removal of 4 bases from V and 5 bases from J, the junction contained 3 bases not matched to a gene. CDR3 in DNA: TGTGCCATCAGTGGGGGGAGGGGAGATACGCAGTATTTT. Amino acids: CAISGGRGDTQYF.

The genes are TRBV7-9 and TRBJ2-7; unclear D gene. Trimming removed 1 base from V and 0 bases from J, with 7 bases in between. Per the germline V gene, CDR1 is SEHNR and CDR2 is FQNEAQ (reference sequence). This CDR3 is 14 amino acids long. CDR3 bases: TGTGCCAGCAGCTTAGGGCTCGACTCCTACGAGCAGTACTTC. Protein sequence: CASSLGLDSYEQYF.